One and the same sample provided the 23 T cell receptor beta chains below, sequenced in a study of blood T cell repertoires in COVID-19. Profiling relied on immunoSEQ multiplex PCR, and the TCRdb table lists in-frame clones only, not all of them. The sample contains 40,000 or so clones, 70% to 90% of which appear only once. Sequenced material: peripheral blood. These receptors came from a man aged 55 to 70 with COVID-19, enrolled during active disease.

This sequence joins TRBV6-4 and TRBJ2-7; 8 bases are a match to TRBD1. The trim removed 9 bases at V and 2 bases at J, leaving 6 bases unmatched. The CDR3 is 13 amino acids. Germline CDR1 reads MRHNA; CDR2 reads SNTAGT. The CDR3: CASMGQAAYEQYF. CDR3 sequence (DNA): TGTGCCAGTATGGGACAGGCGGCCTACGAGCAGTACTTC.

The rearrangement links TRBV29-1 to TRBJ2-3; 8 bases match TRBD2. The CDR3 spans 14 residues. Germline assignment: CDR1 SQVTM and CDR2 ANQGSEA. With 5 bases clipped from V and 3 bases from J, the junction kept 7 bases outside the gene matches. The CDR3 sequence: CSVSSGGWTDTQYF. The CDR3 region has the DNA TGCAGCGTTTCCAGCGGGGGTTGGACAGATACGCAGTATTTT.

In its sample, this clone was seen a few times. V and J are TRBV7-9 and TRBJ1-1; D ambiguous. The V end was cut by 5 bases, the J end by 5 bases, with 12 bases between. The CDR3 is 13 residues long. Germline CDR1 is SEHNR and CDR2 is FQNEAQ (reference sequence). In DNA form, the CDR3 reads TGTGCCAGCAGCGCTAGTTTAGGTACTGAAGCTTTCTTT. This encodes CASSASLGTEAFF.

V and J are TRBV28 and TRBJ2-7, with no clear D. V lost 4 bases to trimming and J lost 3 bases, with 7 bases between them. Germline V gene data show CDR1 as MDHEN and CDR2 as SYDVKM. The CDR3 consists of 12 residues. The CDR3: CASSYLGYEQYF. CDR3 DNA: TGTGCCAGCAGTTATCTAGGCTACGAGCAGTACTTC.

V usage is TRBV4-1 and J usage is TRBJ1-6, with a tentative D call TRBD1 (6 bases). From germline, CDR1 is MGHRA and CDR2 YSYEKL. V shed 2 bases and J shed 9 bases, with 14 bases lying between them. The length of the CDR3 is 15 residues. The CDR3 protein is CASSQTDRLASPLHF. The CDR3 coding sequence is TGCGCCAGCAGCCAAACAGACAGGTTGGCTTCACCCCTCCACTTT.

This rearrangement joins TRBV19 to TRBJ1-5; weak D call: TRBD1 (5 bases). The CDR3 has 14 amino acids. Germline CDR1 LNHDA, CDR2 SQIVND (reference sequence). Between the trimmed V and J ends, which lost 0 bases and 2 bases, there was a span of 5 bases. The chain's CDR3 is CASSIEGRNQPQHF. The CDR3 DNA sequence: TGTGCCAGTAGTATAGAGGGGCGCAATCAGCCCCAGCATTTT.

The chain is built from TRBV20-1 and TRBJ2-7, with 7 bases fitting TRBD1. The CDR3 contains 15 residues. V was clipped by 3 bases and J by 7 bases; unmatched bases: 15. CDR1 and CDR2 from the germline V gene are DFQATT and SNEGSKA (reference sequence). The CDR3 region is CSASMPGQRSGEQYF. The DNA of the CDR3 is TGCAGTGCTAGTATGCCGGGACAGAGATCAGGGGAGCAGTACTTC.

V gene TRBV7-8 combines with J gene TRBJ1-1; possible D gene TRBD1, 6 bases. The CDR3 has 14 amino acids. The V and J ends lost 5 bases and 0 bases respectively, with 10 bases between them. CDR1 and CDR2 (germline): SGHVS, FQNEAQ. The CDR3 region is CASSLRGMNTEAFF. DNA for the CDR3: TGTGCCAGCAGCCTAAGGGGGATGAACACTGAAGCTTTCTTT.

The gene calls are TRBV4-1 and TRBJ2-4; a possible D gene is TRBD2 (5 bases). The CDR3 consists of 15 residues. The germline V gene encodes CDR1 MGHRA and CDR2 YSYEKL. Between the trimmed V and J ends, which lost 3 bases and 1 base, there was a span of 10 bases. CDR3 region: CASSQGVGAKNIQYF. The CDR3 DNA sequence: TGCGCCAGCAGCCAGGGAGTCGGGGCCAAAAACATTCAGTACTTC.

The chain recombines TRBV3-1 (or the pseudogene TRBV3-2) with TRBJ2-6, with D possibly matching TRBD1 (5 bases). Germline V gene sequence: CDR1 LGHDT, CDR2 YNNKEL (reference sequence). The ends were cut back, 0 bases at V and 5 bases at J, with 17 bases in the middle. CDR3 length: 18 residues. The CDR3 sequence: CASSQDSSRSGWANVLTF. CDR3 in DNA: TGTGCCAGCAGCCAAGATAGCAGTAGGTCAGGGTGGGCCAACGTCCTGACTTTC.

The gene calls are TRBV7-9 and TRBJ2-7, with no clear D. Germline V CDR1 and CDR2: SEHNR, FQNEAQ (reference sequence). V dropped 3 bases and J dropped 0 bases, with 9 bases sitting between them. CDR3 length: 14 residues. Here the CDR3 DNA reads TGTGCCAGCAGCTTGTCAGGTAGCTCCTACGAGCAGTACTTC. As protein: CASSLSGSSYEQYF.

The chain is built from TRBV27 and TRBJ1-1, with D perhaps TRBD1 (5 bases). Trimming left V 6 bases short and J 0 bases short, with 17 bases between. CDR1 MNHEY and CDR2 SMNVEV come from the germline V gene (reference sequence). The CDR3 has 16 amino acids. The CDR3 sequence is CASRQRDGRLNTEAFF. The DNA of the CDR3 is TGTGCCAGCAGACAACGGGACGGGAGATTGAACACTGAAGCTTTCTTT.

The chain carries TRBV19 and TRBJ2-3, with 9 bases that match TRBD2. The CDR3 consists of 18 residues. Germline V gene sequence: CDR1 LNHDA, CDR2 SQIVND (reference sequence). The V segment lost 2 bases and the J segment 2 bases; nucleotides outside the gene matches: 11. The chain's CDR3 is CASSINPISGSNTDTQYF. The DNA of the CDR3 is TGTGCCAGTAGTATAAACCCTATTAGCGGGAGTAACACAGATACGCAGTATTTT.

This clone was counted only a few times. The V call is TRBV28, the J call TRBJ1-1, with 7 bases identical to TRBD1. Germline CDR1 MDHEN, CDR2 SYDVKM. With V trimmed by 4 bases and J by 5 bases, 7 bases remained unmatched. This CDR3 is 14 amino acids long. This CDR3 reads CASSWVTQGTEAFF. CDR3 sequence (DNA): TGTGCCAGCAGTTGGGTTACACAGGGGACTGAAGCTTTCTTT.

J is TRBJ2-4 and V is TRBV7-9; D is perhaps TRBD2 (5 bases). Germline values: CDR1 SEHNR, CDR2 FQNEAQ (reference sequence). V lost 5 bases to trimming and J lost 1 base, with 15 bases between them. This CDR3 contains 16 residues. CDR3 loop: CASSPPKVAAKNIQYF. CDR3 sequence (DNA): TGTGCCAGCAGCCCCCCGAAGGTAGCGGCCAAAAACATTCAGTACTTC. The full variable domain, in which reference TRBV7-9 and TRBJ2-4 provide the parts outside the CDR3, is DTGVSQNPRHKITKRGQNVTFRCDPISEHNRLYWYRQTLGQGPEFLTYFQNEAQLEKSRLLSDRFSAERPKGSFSTLEIQRTEQGDSAMYLCASSPPKVAAKNIQYFGAGTRLSVL.

The chain couples TRBV7-9 to TRBJ1-4; 8 nucleotides match TRBD1. CDR3 size: 14 residues. The V gene end was trimmed by 6 bases and the J gene end by 6 bases; junction bases not matched to a gene: 6. Germline CDR1 SEHNR, CDR2 FQNEAQ (reference sequence). CDR3 amino acids: CASSSSGGHEKLFF. The CDR3 nucleotides are TGTGCCAGCAGTTCCTCAGGGGGCCATGAAAAACTGTTTTTT.

This clone appeared a few times. The rearrangement links TRBV7-2 to TRBJ2-5; possible D gene TRBD2, 7 bases. The V end lost 6 bases, the J end lost 5 bases, and 16 bases lay between the germline ends. Germline-derived CDR1 and CDR2 are SGHTA and FQGNSA. The CDR3 covers 14 residues. The CDR3 bases are TGTGCCAGCAGGGACAGCGGGAAGGGGGAGACCCAGTACTTC. Amino acids: CASRDSGKGETQYF.

V usage is TRBV11-2 and J usage is TRBJ2-1; 10 nucleotides agree with TRBD2. V gave up 6 bases and J gave up 6 bases; unmatched junction bases: 8. From germline, CDR1 is SGHAT and CDR2 FQNNGV. The CDR3 runs to 15 residues. CDR3 sequence reads: CASSPLAGKGNEQFF. The CDR3 nucleotides read TGTGCCAGCAGTCCACTAGCGGGAAAAGGCAATGAGCAGTTCTTC.

This clone was seen more than once but under ten times. This sequence joins TRBV7-2 and TRBJ1-1; D gene ambiguous. Germline V gene lookup returns CDR1 SGHTA and CDR2 FQGNSA. V lost 2 bases and J 4 bases, leaving 14 bases between the germline ends. The CDR3 is 15 residues long. CDR3 region: CASSLSQVAGTEAFF. CDR3 coding DNA: TGTGCCAGCAGCTTATCCCAGGTTGCGGGCACTGAAGCTTTCTTT.

The V call is TRBV12-3 or TRBV12-4, the J call TRBJ2-4; 7 bases align to TRBD1. With V trimmed by 7 bases and J by 1 base, 1 base remained unmatched. The CDR3 totals 13 residues. The CDR3 bases are TGTGCCAGCAAACAGGGGGCCAAAAACATTCAGTACTTC. Its protein product is CASKQGAKNIQYF.

The chain carries TRBV19 and TRBJ1-1; possible D gene TRBD1, 6 bases. Germline CDR1 is LNHDA and CDR2 is SQIVND (reference sequence). V was cut by 7 bases and J by 0 bases, with 15 bases left in between. The CDR3 has 15 amino acids. DNA for the CDR3: TGTGCCAGTAACCGCGGACAGACAATGAACACTGAAGCTTTCTTT. Its protein product is CASNRGQTMNTEAFF.

This clone was counted a single time. The chain uses TRBV2 and TRBJ2-7, with 10 bases matching TRBD2. The CDR3 totals 14 residues. CDR1 and CDR2 from the germline V gene are SNHLY and FYNNEI. The V gene end was trimmed by 6 bases and the J gene end by 5 bases; junction bases not matched to a gene: 7. The CDR3 DNA is TGTGCCAGCAGACGCGGACTAGCGGCGGACGAGCAGTACTTC. Translation: CASRRGLAADEQYF.

CDR3 sequence (DNA): TGTGCCTGGAGTTCAGGGTACAATGAGCAGTTCTTC. Translation: CAWSSGYNEQFF. The chain employs TRBV30 and TRBJ2-1; D perhaps matches TRBD1 (5 bases). The CDR3 is made up of 12 amino acids. V was trimmed by 2 bases and J by 4 bases, leaving 6 bases between them. CDR1 is GTSNPN and CDR2 is SVGIG in the germline V gene (reference sequence).